This entry describes one TCR beta chain. The antigen is unknown. Trimming cost V 5 bases and J 7 bases; bases outside gene matches: 9. CDR1 is SGHTA and CDR2 is FQGNSA in the germline V gene. The CDR3 runs 14 residues. These data come from a study of T cell responses to AZD1222 COVID-19 vaccine. Study overall: Second doses were pooled across both intervals (about 4 or about 12 weeks).

Study outcomes and limitations: Repertoires were obtained only post-peak T cell response.

Assay: immunoSEQ multiplex PCR; the TCRdb copy retains only in-frame clones and omits some. Found here are some 150,000 clones, about 91% of them singletons; the top ten hold around 4.7%. This sequence originates from an adult in good health. The chain links TRBV7-2 to TRBJ1-2; 8 bases map to TRBD1. The sample consisted of peripheral blood, taken on day 0 of AZD1222 vaccination. The CDR3 DNA is TGTGCCAGCAGCACTCCTGACAGGGGAAGTGGCTACACCTTC. It codes for CASSTPDRGSGYTF.